The T cell receptor (beta chain) described here comes from a study of T cell responses to AZD1222 COVID-19 vaccine. On this clone itself: What it binds is not known.

The CDR3 contains 12 residues. Germline V lookup: CDR1 MNHEY, CDR2 SVGEGT. Trimming stripped 6 bases from V and 2 bases from J, with 8 bases between. Profiling relied on immunoSEQ multiplex PCR, and the TCRdb table lists in-frame clones only, not all of them. The table includes 85,000 to 120,000 clones, roughly 80% detected once. Study-wide findings and caveats: Repertoires were collected only later (after the peak T cell response had occurred).

The chain has TRBV6-2 or TRBV6-3 and TRBJ2-7; unclear D gene. The sequencing used peripheral blood, collected on day 0 of AZD1222 vaccination. The clonotype originates from an adult in good health. CDR3 loop: CASSPDPYEQYV. The CDR3 bases are TGTGCCAGCAGCCCCGACCCCTACGAGCAGTACGTC.